Below, one T cell receptor (beta chain) is given with its context. The clone's antigen remains unknown. No per-base quality is available; no much larger clone lies one base away. Other DNA sequences within the sample encode an identical CDR3. Patients with autoimmune disease history or receiving systemic immunosuppression were excluded from the trial. Peripheral blood for TCR sequencing was collected from all dose cohorts at baseline, on cycle 4 day 1, and on cycle 7 day 1. The samples were taken from a phase I, first-in-human, multicenter, open-label dose-escalation trial of ivuxolimab. Adults with locally advanced or metastatic melanoma, renal cell carcinoma, hepatocellular carcinoma or head and neck squamous cell carcinoma were enrolled in the trial. Before TCR sequencing, CD4+ T cells and CD8+ T cells from peripheral blood were sorted into separate populations. This record comes from a study of OX40 agonist ivuxolimab in advanced cancers. The study in broad terms: The costimulatory receptor OX40 (CD134) was targeted by ivuxolimab, a fully human IgG2 agonistic monoclonal antibody. Intravenous ivuxolimab was administered to patients every 2 weeks at six dose levels: 0.01, 0.1, 0.3, 1.5, 3 and 10 mg/kg. Of the approximately 53 patients in dose escalation, about 20 had hepatocellular carcinoma, some 15 had melanoma, 9 had renal cell carcinoma and 9 had head and neck cancer. In the dose-escalation cohort, 82.7% of patients were male, and the mean age was approximately 55 years, with a range of roughly 20 to 85. Patients were allowed to have had prior anti-PD-1, anti-PD-L1 or anti-CTLA-4 therapy, and 40% of the dose-escalation patients had previously received checkpoint inhibitors. Partial responses occurred in three dose-escalation patients: two with cutaneous melanoma and one with hepatocellular carcinoma. The point of sequencing TCRbeta in the periphery was to test whether ivuxolimab changed TCR sequence diversity and drove clonal T-cell expansion. The paper describes the monotherapy dose-escalation part (N of about 55 patients) of the phase I trial of ivuxolimab. Points the paper makes about the study in general: On average, CD8+ T cells showed more expanded clones than CD4+ T cells after ivuxolimab. At doses from 0.1 to 3.0 mg/kg, clonal expansion was seen in both CD4+ and CD8+ blood T cells between baseline and week 6. In partial responders in the 0.1-3.0 mg/kg groups, normalized peripheral clonal expansion was found to be among the lowest, especially among CD8+ T cells. Low levels of normalized T-cell clonal expansion were also seen in some patients who did not respond. Antigen specificity was not determined for the clonally expanded peripheral T cells.

For sequencing of the TCRbeta CDR3 region, genomic DNA was extracted from the sorted cells. The immunoSEQ Assay was used for sequencing of TCRbeta CDR3 regions. TCRdb limited this immuneACCESS table to in-frame rearrangements with V and J called. A share of clones is missing; checked studies link under half to unresolved V genes, and the rest is unexplained. The sample records tens of thousands of clones, roughly 90% of which are singletons. The ten top clones hold 0.55% to 0.7% of the sample. CDR1 and CDR2, looked up from the germline V gene, are SGHRS and YFSETQ. V and J are truncated by 0 bases and 4 bases respectively, leaving an intervening sequence of 8 bases. From the cysteine through the phenylalanine, the CDR3 covers 13 amino acids. Only the CDR3 part of the read is kept: 39 bases, read in frame from the first base.

This receptor was obtained from an adult with an advanced solid tumor such as melanoma, head and neck, liver or kidney cancer. This chain joins TRBV5-1 to TRBJ2-7; no D segment can be confidently identified. The sequenced sample was CD4+ or CD8+ T cells sorted from blood, obtained in a trial of the OX40 agonist ivuxolimab. The CDR3 sequence is CASSLEGRYEQYF. At the DNA level, the sequence is TGCGCCAGCAGCTTGGAGGGTAGATACGAGCAGTACTTC.